This is a list of T cell receptor beta chains from one sample in a study of cytomegalovirus exposure and HLA in healthy donors. Libraries were prepared by immunoSEQ multiplex PCR; TCRdb keeps only in-frame clonotypes and omits some of them. The profile shows around 130,000 clones, about 9.4% of them singletons. The specimen sequenced was PBMCs. The receptors stem from a woman in her forties in good health and CMV-seropositive. Each CDR3 is given with its conserved first and last residue.

V	J	CDR3
TRBV6-1	TRBJ2-5	CASSERAGWGGTQYF
TRBV27	TRBJ2-5	CASSLLAGAETQYF
TRBV7-9	TRBJ1-1	CVSSAGTGAPRAGNTEAFF
TRBV6-5	TRBJ2-7	CASSYSGGSSYEQYF
TRBV7-2	TRBJ2-6	CASSFNRGLGANVLTF
TRBV7-9	TRBJ2-7	CASSLGRRSSYEQYF
TRBV25-1	TRBJ2-7	CASSEPPGRSSYEQYF
TRBV20-1	.	CSASWDYEQYF
TRBV7-2	TRBJ2-7	CASRTGGSYEQYF
TRBV2	TRBJ1-2	CASSPGQGLVGYTF